This T cell receptor (beta chain) was obtained from a study of T cell responses to AZD1222 COVID-19 vaccine. Sequenced by immunoSEQ multiplex PCR; TCRdb stores in-frame clones only, minus some. Seen here are some 130,000 clones, 80% to 90% observed once, and the top ten hold about 1.6%. From germline, CDR1 is LNHDA and CDR2 SQIVND (reference sequence). The V gene lost 9 bases and the J gene lost 9 bases, with 23 bases spanning the gap. The CDR3 covers 14 residues. The clonotype was recovered from an adult in good health. The V call is TRBV19, the J call TRBJ1-1; D unresolved. The input for sequencing was peripheral blood, taken on day 0 of AZD1222 vaccination. The CDR3 loop is CARAERADDFQAFF. The CDR3 DNA is TGTGCCAGGGCCGAAAGAGCTGATGACTTCCAAGCTTTCTTT.